This is a list of T cell receptor beta chains from one sample in a study of cytomegalovirus exposure and HLA in healthy donors. Method: immunoSEQ multiplex PCR; TCRdb's copy keeps in-frame clones and lacks some. The sample includes 110,000 to 150,000 clones, about 85% of them seen just once. The sample comprised PBMCs. These receptors originate from a female donor in good health and CMV-seronegative. The CDR3 runs from the conserved cysteine through the conserved F or W. The D gene is left open where the match is weak. Only some rows state a clone size, as once, few, many or a class for expanded clones.

clone_size: -; v_call: TRBV7-9; j_call: TRBJ2-7; d_call: TRBD2; cdr3_aa: CASSLAGGGNEQYF; cdr3_nt: TGTGCCAGCAGCTTAGCCGGGGGGGGGAACGAGCAGTACTTC
clone_size: -; v_call: TRBV27; j_call: TRBJ2-7; d_call: TRBD1; cdr3_aa: CASSFRTGFYEQYF; cdr3_nt: TGTGCCAGCAGTTTTAGGACAGGGTTCTACGAGCAGTACTTC
clone_size: -; v_call: TRBV6-5; j_call: TRBJ1-1; d_call: -; cdr3_aa: CASSTTNMNTEAFF; cdr3_nt: TGTGCCAGCAGCACCACAAACATGAACACTGAAGCTTTCTTT
clone_size: -; v_call: TRBV7-9; j_call: TRBJ2-7; d_call: -; cdr3_aa: CASSLSGGEQYF; cdr3_nt: TGTGCCAGCAGCTTAAGCGGTGGCGAGCAGTACTTC
clone_size: -; v_call: TRBV4-1; j_call: TRBJ2-4; d_call: TRBD2; cdr3_aa: CASSQDWGLAVQYF; cdr3_nt: TGCGCCAGCAGCCAAGATTGGGGACTAGCGGTTCAGTACTTC
clone_size: -; v_call: TRBV5-1; j_call: TRBJ2-1; d_call: TRBD1; cdr3_aa: CASSRDRGSDEQFF; cdr3_nt: TGCGCCAGCAGCCGGGACAGGGGGTCCGATGAGCAGTTCTTC
clone_size: -; v_call: TRBV5-6; j_call: TRBJ2-7; d_call: -; cdr3_aa: CASSFSGLEQYF; cdr3_nt: TGTGCCAGCAGCTTTAGTGGTCTCGAGCAGTACTTC
clone_size: -; v_call: TRBV13; j_call: TRBJ2-1; d_call: TRBD2; cdr3_aa: CASSKTSGRAFSYFNEQFF; cdr3_nt: TGTGCCAGCAGCAAGACTAGCGGGAGGGCCTTCTCCTATTTCAATGAGCAGTTCTTC
clone_size: -; v_call: TRBV7-9; j_call: TRBJ2-2; d_call: TRBD2; cdr3_aa: CASSVGLGDTGELFF; cdr3_nt: TGTGCCAGCAGCGTGGGACTAGGGGACACCGGGGAGCTGTTTTTT
clone_size: -; v_call: TRBV7-2; j_call: TRBJ1-5; d_call: TRBD1; cdr3_aa: CASSLDRLGQPQHF; cdr3_nt: TGTGCCAGCAGCTTGGACAGGTTAGGTCAGCCCCAGCATTTT
clone_size: -; v_call: TRBV9; j_call: TRBJ1-2; d_call: TRBD1; cdr3_aa: CASSLGQGYYGYTF; cdr3_nt: TGTGCCAGCAGCTTGGGACAGGGGTATTATGGCTACACCTTC
clone_size: -; v_call: TRBV6-6; j_call: TRBJ1-6; d_call: -; cdr3_aa: CASSNREPLHF; cdr3_nt: TGTGCCAGCAGTAATAGAGAACCCCTCCACTTT
clone_size: -; v_call: TRBV28; j_call: TRBJ2-7; d_call: TRBD1; cdr3_aa: CASSLTSGQGLNEQYF; cdr3_nt: TGTGCCAGCAGTTTGACCTCGGGACAGGGGCTAAACGAGCAGTACTTC
clone_size: -; v_call: TRBV12-5; j_call: TRBJ2-3; d_call: -; cdr3_aa: CASGDSTDTQYF; cdr3_nt: TGTGCTAGTGGGGACAGTACAGATACGCAGTATTTT
clone_size: -; v_call: TRBV11-2; j_call: TRBJ1-5; d_call: -; cdr3_aa: CASSLAGNQPQHF; cdr3_nt: TGTGCCAGCAGCTTAGCCGGGAATCAGCCCCAGCATTTT
clone_size: few; v_call: TRBV6-1; j_call: TRBJ2-1; d_call: -; cdr3_aa: CASRAIRSYNEQFF; cdr3_nt: TGTGCCAGCAGGGCTATCAGGTCCTACAATGAGCAGTTCTTC
clone_size: -; v_call: TRBV4-1; j_call: TRBJ1-5; d_call: -; cdr3_aa: CASSQGPYSNQPQHF; cdr3_nt: TGCGCCAGCAGCCAAGGTCCTTATAGCAATCAGCCCCAGCATTTT
clone_size: -; v_call: TRBV4-3; j_call: TRBJ2-1; d_call: TRBD1; cdr3_aa: CASSQDRGTGGSGEQFF; cdr3_nt: TGCGCCAGCAGCCAAGATAGGGGGACAGGGGGCTCGGGAGAGCAGTTCTTC
clone_size: few; v_call: TRBV7-2; j_call: TRBJ2-6; d_call: -; cdr3_aa: CASSLGNRTSSSGANVLTF; cdr3_nt: TGTGCCAGCAGCTTAGGGAATAGGACTTCCTCCTCTGGGGCCAACGTCCTGACTTTC
clone_size: -; v_call: TRBV29-1; j_call: TRBJ2-7; d_call: TRBD1; cdr3_aa: CSLIPTLGGIRYYEQYF; cdr3_nt: TGCAGCCTCATCCCCACCTTAGGGGGCATCAGGTACTACGAGCAGTACTTC
clone_size: -; v_call: TRBV19; j_call: TRBJ2-2; d_call: TRBD2; cdr3_aa: CASRNGLAGGRTGELFF; cdr3_nt: TGTGCCAGTAGAAACGGACTAGCGGGAGGGCGAACCGGGGAGCTGTTTTTT
clone_size: -; v_call: TRBV5-5; j_call: TRBJ2-7; d_call: TRBD2; cdr3_aa: CASSFGLGSYEQYF; cdr3_nt: TGTGCCAGCAGCTTCGGACTAGGCAGCTACGAGCAGTACTTC
clone_size: few; v_call: TRBV5-1; j_call: TRBJ1-4; d_call: -; cdr3_aa: CASSLRQGNEKLFF; cdr3_nt: TGCGCCTCAAGCTTGAGGCAGGGTAATGAAAAACTGTTTTTT
clone_size: -; v_call: TRBV6-1; j_call: TRBJ2-3; d_call: -; cdr3_aa: CASRKSGLSTDTQYF; cdr3_nt: TGTGCCAGCAGGAAAAGCGGACTAAGCACAGATACGCAGTATTTT
clone_size: -; v_call: TRBV5-1; j_call: TRBJ2-1; d_call: -; cdr3_aa: CASSLRLANNEQFF; cdr3_nt: TGCGCCAGCAGCTTAAGGCTAGCTAACAATGAGCAGTTCTTC
clone_size: -; v_call: TRBV28; j_call: TRBJ2-7; d_call: TRBD1; cdr3_aa: CASSSRTGQYEQYF; cdr3_nt: TGTGCCAGCAGTTCTAGGACAGGGCAGTACGAGCAGTACTTC
clone_size: -; v_call: TRBV7-8; j_call: TRBJ2-5; d_call: TRBD2; cdr3_aa: CASSLARLARGTQYF; cdr3_nt: TGTGCCAGCAGCTTAGCTCGACTAGCTCGAGGGACCCAGTACTTC
clone_size: -; v_call: TRBV30; j_call: TRBJ2-5; d_call: -; cdr3_aa: CAWSSGQETQYF; cdr3_nt: TGTGCCTGGAGTAGCGGCCAAGAGACCCAGTACTTC
clone_size: -; v_call: TRBV4-3; j_call: TRBJ2-3; d_call: -; cdr3_aa: CASSQEGLDTQYF; cdr3_nt: TGCGCCAGCAGCCAAGAGGGGCTGGATACGCAGTATTTT
clone_size: -; v_call: TRBV18; j_call: TRBJ2-1; d_call: TRBD1; cdr3_aa: CASSPGTEGYNEQFF; cdr3_nt: TGTGCCAGCTCACCTGGGACAGAGGGATACAATGAGCAGTTCTTC
clone_size: -; v_call: TRBV27; j_call: TRBJ1-1; d_call: -; cdr3_aa: CASSIRGADTEAFF; cdr3_nt: TGTGCCAGCAGTATCAGGGGCGCGGACACTGAAGCTTTCTTT
clone_size: -; v_call: TRBV7-2; j_call: TRBJ2-7; d_call: TRBD2; cdr3_aa: CASSSMAGGSSYEQYF; cdr3_nt: TGTGCCAGCAGCTCGATGGCGGGGGGGTCCTCCTACGAGCAGTACTTC
clone_size: -; v_call: TRBV25-1; j_call: TRBJ1-3; d_call: TRBD1; cdr3_aa: CASSGDLGTAGNTIYF; cdr3_nt: TGTGCCAGCAGTGGAGACCTCGGGACAGCTGGAAACACCATATATTTT